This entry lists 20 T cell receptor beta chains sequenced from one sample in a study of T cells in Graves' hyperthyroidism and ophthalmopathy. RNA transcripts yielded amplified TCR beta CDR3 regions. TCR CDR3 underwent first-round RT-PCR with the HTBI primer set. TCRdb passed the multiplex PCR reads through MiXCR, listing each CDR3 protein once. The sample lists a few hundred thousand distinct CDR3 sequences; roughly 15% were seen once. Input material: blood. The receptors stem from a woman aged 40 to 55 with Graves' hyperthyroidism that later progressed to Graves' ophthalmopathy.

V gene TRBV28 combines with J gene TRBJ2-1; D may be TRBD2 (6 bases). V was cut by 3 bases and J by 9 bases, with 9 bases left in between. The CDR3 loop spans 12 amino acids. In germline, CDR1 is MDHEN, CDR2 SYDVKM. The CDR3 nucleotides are TGTGCCAGCAGTTTGGGGACTGGTGAGCAGTTCTTC. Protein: CASSLGTGEQFF.

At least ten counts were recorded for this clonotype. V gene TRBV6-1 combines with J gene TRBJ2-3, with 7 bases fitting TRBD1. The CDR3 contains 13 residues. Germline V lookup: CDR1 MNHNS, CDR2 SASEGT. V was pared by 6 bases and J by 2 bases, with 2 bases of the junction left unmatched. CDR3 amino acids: CASRGTATDTQYF. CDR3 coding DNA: TGTGCCAGCAGAGGGACAGCCACAGATACGCAGTATTTT.

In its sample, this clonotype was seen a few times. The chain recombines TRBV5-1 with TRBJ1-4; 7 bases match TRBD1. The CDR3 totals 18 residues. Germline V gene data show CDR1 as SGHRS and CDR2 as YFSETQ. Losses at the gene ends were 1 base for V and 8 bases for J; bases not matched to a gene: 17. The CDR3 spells CASSLREGGQGRGEKLFF. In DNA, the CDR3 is TGCGCCAGCAGCTTGCGGGAAGGGGGCCAGGGGAGAGGGGAAAAACTGTTTTTT. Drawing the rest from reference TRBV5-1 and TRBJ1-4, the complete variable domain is KAGVTQTPRYLIKTRGQQVTLSCSPISGHRSVSWYQQTPGQGLQFLFEYFSETQRNKGNFPGRFSGRQFSNSRSEMNVSTLELGDSALYLCASSLREGGQGRGEKLFFGSGTQLSVL.

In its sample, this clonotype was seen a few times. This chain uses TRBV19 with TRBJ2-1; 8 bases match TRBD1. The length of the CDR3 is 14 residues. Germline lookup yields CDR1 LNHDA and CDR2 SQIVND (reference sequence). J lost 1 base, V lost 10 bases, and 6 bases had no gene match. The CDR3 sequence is CATRTGISYNEQFF. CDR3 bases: TGTGCCACCCGGACAGGGATTTCCTACAATGAGCAGTTCTTC.

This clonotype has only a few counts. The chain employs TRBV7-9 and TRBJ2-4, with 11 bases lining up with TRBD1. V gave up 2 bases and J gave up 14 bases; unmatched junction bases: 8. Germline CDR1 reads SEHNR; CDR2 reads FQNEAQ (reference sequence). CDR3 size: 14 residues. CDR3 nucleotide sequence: TGTGCCAGCAGCTTAAACCCGGGACAGGGGGTTAAGTACTTC. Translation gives CASSLNPGQGVKYF.

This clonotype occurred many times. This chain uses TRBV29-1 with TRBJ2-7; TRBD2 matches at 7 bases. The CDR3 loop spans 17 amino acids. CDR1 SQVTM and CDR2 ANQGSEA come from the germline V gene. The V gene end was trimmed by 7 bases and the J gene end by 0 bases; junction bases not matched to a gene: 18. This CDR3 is CSASSGLGGGSSYEQYF. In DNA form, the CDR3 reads TGCAGCGCCTCCTCGGGGCTTGGGGGAGGGAGCTCCTACGAGCAGTACTTC.

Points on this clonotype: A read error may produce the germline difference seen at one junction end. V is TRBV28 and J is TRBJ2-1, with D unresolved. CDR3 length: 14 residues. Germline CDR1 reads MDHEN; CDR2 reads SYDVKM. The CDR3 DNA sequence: TGTGCCAGCAGTTTTCGGTTATCTTACATTGAGCAGTTCTTC. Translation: CASSFRLSYIEQFF.

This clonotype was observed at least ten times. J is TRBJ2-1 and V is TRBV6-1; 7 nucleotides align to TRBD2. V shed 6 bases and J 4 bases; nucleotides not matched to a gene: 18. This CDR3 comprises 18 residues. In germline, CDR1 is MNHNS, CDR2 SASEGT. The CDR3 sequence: CASSYRLAAAQSYNEQFF. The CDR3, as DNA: TGTGCCAGCAGCTACAGGCTAGCGGCGGCCCAATCATACAATGAGCAGTTCTTC.

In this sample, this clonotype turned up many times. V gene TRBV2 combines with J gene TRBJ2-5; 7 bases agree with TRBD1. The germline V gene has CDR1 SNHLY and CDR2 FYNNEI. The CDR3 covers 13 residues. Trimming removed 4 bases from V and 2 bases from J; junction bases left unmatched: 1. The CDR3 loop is CASSVRGQETQYF. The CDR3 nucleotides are TGTGCCAGCAGTGTCAGGGGGCAAGAGACCCAGTACTTC.

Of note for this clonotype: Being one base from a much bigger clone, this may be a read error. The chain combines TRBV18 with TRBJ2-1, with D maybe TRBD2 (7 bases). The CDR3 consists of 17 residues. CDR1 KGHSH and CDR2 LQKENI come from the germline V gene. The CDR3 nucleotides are TGTGACAGCTCCCCCGGCCCTAGCGGACAGAACTACAATGAGCAGTTCTTC. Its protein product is CDSSPGPSGQNYNEQFF.

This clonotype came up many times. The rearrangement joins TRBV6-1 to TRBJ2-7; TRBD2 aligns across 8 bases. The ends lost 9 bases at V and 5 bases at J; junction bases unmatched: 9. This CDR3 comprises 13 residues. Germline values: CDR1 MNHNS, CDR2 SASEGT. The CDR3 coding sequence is TGTGCCAGTAAAAGCGGGAGAACGAACGAGCAGTACTTC. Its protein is CASKSGRTNEQYF.

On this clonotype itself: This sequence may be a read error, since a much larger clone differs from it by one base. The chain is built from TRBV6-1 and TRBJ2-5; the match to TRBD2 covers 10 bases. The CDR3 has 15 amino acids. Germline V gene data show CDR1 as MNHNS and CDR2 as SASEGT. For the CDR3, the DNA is TGTGCCAGCACTAGACTAGCGGGCTCACAAGAGACCCAGTGCTTC. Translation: CASTRLAGSQETQCF.

The CDR3 region has the DNA TGTGCCAGTACCCCCCAGCAGGGGGCGACTGGGGCCAACGTCCTGACTTTC. It yields the protein CASTPQQGATGANVLTF. V is TRBV19 and J is TRBJ2-6, with TRBD1 identical over 8 bases. The CDR3 runs 17 residues. J lost 2 bases, V lost 7 bases, and 10 bases had no gene match. Germline assignment: CDR1 LNHDA and CDR2 SQIVND (reference sequence).

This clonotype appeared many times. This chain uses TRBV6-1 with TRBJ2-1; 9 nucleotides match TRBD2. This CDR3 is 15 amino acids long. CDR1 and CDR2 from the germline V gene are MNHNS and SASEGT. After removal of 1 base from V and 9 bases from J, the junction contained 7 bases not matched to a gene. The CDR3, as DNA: TGTGCCAGCAGTGAAGGATCTAGCGGGAAGGGTGAGCAGTTCTTC. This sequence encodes CASSEGSSGKGEQFF.

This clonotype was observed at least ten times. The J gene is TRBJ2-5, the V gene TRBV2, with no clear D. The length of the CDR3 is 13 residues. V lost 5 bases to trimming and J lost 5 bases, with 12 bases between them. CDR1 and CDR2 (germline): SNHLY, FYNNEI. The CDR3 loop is CASSPGFWETQYF. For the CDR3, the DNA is TGTGCCAGCAGTCCAGGATTCTGGGAGACCCAGTACTTC. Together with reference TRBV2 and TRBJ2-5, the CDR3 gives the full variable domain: EPEVTQTPSHQVTQMGQEVILRCVPISNHLYFYWYRQILGQKVEFLVSFYNNEISEKSEIFDDQFSVERPDGSNFTLKIRSTKLEDSAMYFCASSPGFWETQYFGPGTRLLVL.

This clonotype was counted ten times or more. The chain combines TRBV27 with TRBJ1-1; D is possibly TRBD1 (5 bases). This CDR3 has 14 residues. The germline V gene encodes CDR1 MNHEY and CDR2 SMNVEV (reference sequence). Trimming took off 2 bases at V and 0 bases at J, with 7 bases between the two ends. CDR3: CASSLGTVNTEAFF. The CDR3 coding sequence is TGTGCCAGCAGTTTAGGGACCGTGAACACTGAAGCTTTCTTT.

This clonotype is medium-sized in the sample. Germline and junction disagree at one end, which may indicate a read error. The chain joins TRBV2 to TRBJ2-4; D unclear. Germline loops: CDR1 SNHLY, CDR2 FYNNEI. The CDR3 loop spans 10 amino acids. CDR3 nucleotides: TGTGCCAGCAGCTCTTTTAGATTGAGGTTC. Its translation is CASSSFRLRF.

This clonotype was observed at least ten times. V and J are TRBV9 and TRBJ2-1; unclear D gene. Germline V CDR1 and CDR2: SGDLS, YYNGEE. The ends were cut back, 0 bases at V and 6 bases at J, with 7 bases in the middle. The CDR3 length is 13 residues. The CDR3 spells CASSVALFNEQFF. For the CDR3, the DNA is TGTGCCAGCAGCGTAGCTCTATTCAATGAGCAGTTCTTC.

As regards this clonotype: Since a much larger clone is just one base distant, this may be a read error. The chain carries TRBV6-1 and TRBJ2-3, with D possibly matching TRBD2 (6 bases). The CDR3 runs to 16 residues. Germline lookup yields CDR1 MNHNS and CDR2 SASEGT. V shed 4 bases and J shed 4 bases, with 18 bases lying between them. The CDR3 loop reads CASSAAPGTGADTQYF. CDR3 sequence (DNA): TGTGCCAGCAGTGCAGCGCCGGGGACTGGGGCAGATACGCAGTATTTT.

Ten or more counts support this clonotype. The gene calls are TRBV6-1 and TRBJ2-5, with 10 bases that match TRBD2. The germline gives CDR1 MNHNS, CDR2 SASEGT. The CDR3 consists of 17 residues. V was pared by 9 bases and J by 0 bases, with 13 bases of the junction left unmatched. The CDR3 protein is CASIELAGSLNQETQYF. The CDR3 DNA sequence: TGTGCCAGTATCGAACTAGCGGGATCGTTAAACCAAGAGACCCAGTACTTC.